This T cell receptor beta chain was profiled in a study of cytomegalovirus exposure and HLA in healthy donors. PCR employed 60 Vbeta and 13 Jbeta primers. Assay used: immunoSEQ multiplex PCR; TCRdb lists only in-frame clones, some missing. In the table there are about 84,000 clones, about 87% of which are singletons. Turning to this clone: The antigen is not known.

Findings of the study overall: Analyzed later, association rates of TCRs varied across HLA loci, with DRB1 most and HLA-C fewest. The classifier, whose performance was assessed in both the original and validation cohorts, reportedly diagnosed cytomegalovirus status with high specificity and sensitivity.

Between the trimmed V and J ends, which lost 0 bases and 3 bases, there was a span of 7 bases. This CDR3 is 14 amino acids long. Germline-derived CDR1 and CDR2 are SGHRS and YFSETQ. The sequencing input was PBMCs. This TCR was sampled from a man aged 18 to 30 in good health and CMV-seronegative. The chain recombines TRBV5-1 with TRBJ1-5, with no clear D. CDR3 nucleotide sequence: TGCGCCAGCAGCTTGGGAGGCTCCAATCAGCCCCAGCATTTT. Its protein product is CASSLGGSNQPQHF.